The next 27 T cell receptor beta chains were all read from a single sample in a study of T-cell memory formation after mild COVID-19. TCRdb independently ran MiXCR on the 5' RACE reads; one entry per CDR3 protein. Counted here are around 250,000 distinct CDR3 sequences, 15% to 20% occurring once; the ten biggest clones make up roughly a fifth. Specimen: PBMCs or a T cell subset sorted from them (not recorded which). All receptors come from a young man who had mild COVID-19 (a few samples of this study predate the infection). Cell type and time point are not known.

This clonotype was observed a few times. The chain has TRBV19 and TRBJ1-1, with 7 bases identical to TRBD1. CDR1 is LNHDA and CDR2 is SQIVND in the germline V gene (reference sequence). The CDR3 length is 14 residues. The junction had 10 bases not matched to a gene; V was cut back by 3 bases and J by 9 bases. CDR3 region: CASSIEQGGRKAFF. CDR3 in DNA: TGTGCCAGTAGTATTGAGCAGGGGGGCCGGAAAGCTTTCTTT. The full variable domain, in which reference TRBV19 and TRBJ1-1 provide the parts outside the CDR3, is DGGITQSPKYLFRKEGQNVTLSCEQNLNHDAMYWYRQDPGQGLRLIYYSQIVNDFQKGDIAEGYSVSREKKESFPLTVTSAQKNPTAFYLCASSIEQGGRKAFFGQGTRLTVV.

This clonotype has more than one count but fewer than ten. The V gene is TRBV5-1, the J gene TRBJ2-3, with TRBD2 as a possible D gene (5 bases). The CDR3 length is 14 residues. The V end lost 4 bases, the J end lost 5 bases, and 14 bases lay between the germline ends. From germline, CDR1 is SGHRS and CDR2 YFSETQ. This CDR3 reads CASSPNTRGDTQYF. CDR3 bases: TGCGCCAGCAGCCCTAATACTCGGGGAGATACGCAGTATTTT. The full variable domain, its missing parts supplied by reference TRBV5-1 and TRBJ2-3, is KAGVTQTPRYLIKTRGQQVTLSCSPISGHRSVSWYQQTPGQGLQFLFEYFSETQRNKGNFPGRFSGRQFSNSRSEMNVSTLELGDSALYLCASSPNTRGDTQYFGPGTRLTVL.

This clonotype was observed a handful of times. The chain couples TRBV4-3 to TRBJ1-2; D gene uncertain. Germline assignment: CDR1 LGHNA and CDR2 YSLEER. There are 15 residues in the CDR3. V lost 0 bases and J 4 bases, leaving 12 bases between the germline ends. The CDR3 loop is CASSQDSESSYGYTF. DNA for the CDR3: TGCGCCAGCAGCCAAGACTCAGAGAGTAGCTATGGCTACACCTTC.

This clonotype was counted a few times. The chain has TRBV24-1 and TRBJ2-3; 9 positions agree with TRBD1. CDR1 and CDR2 from the germline V gene are KGHDR and SFDVKD. The V gene end was trimmed by 5 bases and the J gene end by 4 bases; junction bases not matched to a gene: 3. This CDR3 is built from 14 residues. DNA of the CDR3: TGTGCCACCAGTGTCGGACAGGGGTCAGATACGCAGTATTTT. Translation gives CATSVGQGSDTQYF.

The chain employs TRBV28 and TRBJ2-5, with TRBD2 as a possible D gene (6 bases). Germline V gene sequence: CDR1 MDHEN, CDR2 SYDVKM. Between the trimmed V and J ends, which lost 8 bases and 5 bases, there was a span of 21 bases. This CDR3 contains 15 residues. CDR3 nucleotides: TGTGCCAGCGCGAGTCCCCCGGGACTTAGCGAGACCCAGTACTTC. Amino acid sequence: CASASPPGLSETQYF.

The genes are TRBV12-3 or TRBV12-4 and TRBJ1-5; D might be TRBD1 (5 bases). The CDR3 length is 18 residues. Trimming cost V 0 bases and J 0 bases, with 15 bases left between them. Written as DNA, the CDR3 is TGTGCCAGCAGTTTAGCCGCAAAAACCGGGGGTAGCAATCAGCCCCAGCATTTT. It is translated as CASSLAAKTGGSNQPQHF.

This clonotype was counted at least ten times. This rearrangement joins TRBV5-5 to TRBJ2-2; D is unresolved. With 2 bases removed from V and 4 bases from J, the gap between germline ends came to 9 bases. CDR1 and CDR2 from the germline V gene are SGHKS and YYEKEE (reference sequence). The CDR3 runs to 14 residues. The CDR3 nucleotides are TGTGCCAGCAGCTTACGGGCGAGCACCGGGGAGCTGTTTTTT. Translated, it gives CASSLRASTGELFF.

This chain links TRBV4-3 with TRBJ2-3; D assignment may be TRBD1 or TRBD2 (5 bases each). The CDR3 runs to 13 residues. The germline V gene encodes CDR1 LGHNA and CDR2 YSLEER. The V end lost 0 bases, the J end lost 11 bases, and 12 bases lay between the germline ends. The CDR3 DNA is TGCGCCAGCAGCCAAGATAGAGGGGTCGGGCAGTATTTT. It yields the protein CASSQDRGVGQYF.

The chain employs TRBV7-3 and TRBJ2-5; TRBD1 might be the D (6 bases). CDR1 and CDR2 (germline): SGHTA, FQGTGA. This CDR3 is built from 15 residues. V lost 5 bases to trimming and J lost 5 bases, with 18 bases between them. In nucleotides, the CDR3 is TGTGCCAGCAGCCCTCGGGCAGGGGCTTGGGAGACCCAGTACTTC. This sequence encodes CASSPRAGAWETQYF.

This chain connects TRBV5-5 to TRBJ2-2; no reliable D call. Germline CDR1 and CDR2: SGHKS and YYEKEE (reference sequence). CDR3 length: 12 residues. Trimming removed 0 bases at V and 6 bases at J, with 3 bases between. CDR3 DNA sequence: TGTGCCAGCAGCTTGGCTCCCGGGGAGCTGTTTTTT. Translated, it gives CASSLAPGELFF.

This clonotype counts as medium-sized. The CDR3 sequence: CSVDAGNAEAFF. The CDR3 DNA reads TGCAGCGTTGATGCGGGCAACGCTGAAGCTTTCTTT. The rearrangement uses TRBV29-1 and TRBJ1-1; D remains ambiguous. Looked up from germline, CDR1 is SQVTM and CDR2 is ANQGSEA. V dropped 3 bases and J dropped 6 bases, with 11 bases sitting between them. This CDR3 has 12 amino acids.

This clonotype was detected ten times or more. The chain couples TRBV7-9 to TRBJ2-7; D unresolved. CDR1 and CDR2 (germline): SEHNR, FQNEAQ (reference sequence). V was cut by 0 bases and J by 7 bases, with 10 bases left in between. The CDR3 consists of 13 residues. CDR3 residues: CASSLAALGEQYF. The CDR3 DNA is TGTGCCAGCAGCTTAGCTGCCTTGGGAGAGCAGTACTTC. The variable domain in full, completed from reference TRBV7-9 and TRBJ2-7, reads DTGVSQNPRHKITKRGQNVTFRCDPISEHNRLYWYRQTLGQGPEFLTYFQNEAQLEKSRLLSDRFSAERPKGSFSTLEIQRTEQGDSAMYLCASSLAALGEQYFGPGTRLTVT.

V and J are TRBV7-2 and TRBJ1-2; no firm D call. The V end lost 4 bases, the J end lost 13 bases, and 7 bases lay between the germline ends. The germline gives CDR1 SGHTA, CDR2 FQGNSA. This CDR3 contains 9 residues. In DNA, the CDR3 is TGTGCCAGCAGCTCTCCCGTCACCTTC. It translates to CASSSPVTF.

This chain joins TRBV21-1 and TRBJ2-7; the table calls TRBD1, which could not be checked here. TRBV21-1 is deemed a pseudogene. The CDR3 is 12 amino acids. CDR3 amino acids: CASRGDRGEQYV. For the CDR3, the DNA is TGTGCCAGCAGGGGAGACAGGGGCGAGCAGTACGTC.

This rearrangement joins TRBV7-3 to TRBJ1-2; no clear D gene. The CDR3 runs to 15 residues. Per the germline V gene, CDR1 is SGHTA and CDR2 is FQGTGA. V gave up 5 bases and J gave up 4 bases, with 17 bases separating them. The CDR3 nucleotides read TGTGCCAGCAGCCCGAACGGACTACTAATCTATGGCTACACCTTC. The encoded protein is CASSPNGLLIYGYTF.

V usage is TRBV6-6 and J usage is TRBJ2-7, with 10 nucleotides matching TRBD1. The CDR3 consists of 15 residues. Per germline, CDR1 MNHNY and CDR2 SVGAGI (reference sequence). V was clipped by 4 bases and J by 2 bases; unmatched bases: 5. CDR3 region: CASSSKDRGAYEQYV. The CDR3 DNA follows: TGTGCCAGCAGTTCAAAGGACAGGGGGGCCTACGAGCAGTACGTC.

This clonotype was found many times. The V and J genes are TRBV7-2 and TRBJ2-2; D is unclear. Trimming removed 4 bases at V and 7 bases at J, with 10 bases between. The CDR3 has 13 amino acids. CDR1 and CDR2 (germline): SGHTA, FQGNSA. The CDR3 region is CASSSKGGGELFF. CDR3 nucleotide sequence: TGTGCCAGCAGCTCCAAGGGTGGCGGGGAGCTGTTTTTT.

The table lists this clonotype with a few counts. Written as DNA, the CDR3 is TGCAGTGCTAGAGATAGCCACAGTTCCTATAATTCACCCCTCCACTTT. This sequence encodes CSARDSHSSYNSPLHF. The chain employs TRBV20-1 and TRBJ1-6; D call uncertain. The CDR3 consists of 16 residues. V was cut by 0 bases and J by 1 base, with 10 bases left in between. Germline values: CDR1 DFQATT, CDR2 SNEGSKA (reference sequence).

This clonotype was counted a few times. The J gene is TRBJ2-5, the V gene TRBV7-2; D uncertain. The CDR3 runs to 12 residues. V lost 8 bases and J 5 bases, leaving 12 bases between the germline ends. The germline V gene encodes CDR1 SGHTA and CDR2 FQGNSA. CDR3 sequence: CASARAGETQYF. CDR3 DNA sequence: TGTGCCAGCGCTAGGGCAGGCGAGACCCAGTACTTC.

This clonotype was counted ten times or more. The chain couples TRBV4-2 to TRBJ2-4; TRBD1 aligns across 10 bases. Germline V gene data show CDR1 as LGHNA and CDR2 as YNFKEQ. With 2 bases clipped from V and 8 bases from J, the junction kept 3 bases outside the gene matches. The CDR3 runs to 14 residues. CDR3 coding DNA: TGTGCCAGCAGCCAACGGACAGGGGGGGACATTCAGTACTTC. As protein: CASSQRTGGDIQYF.

Points on this clonotype: The junction departs from the called germline gene at one end, perhaps through a read error. J is TRBJ2-1 and V is TRBV5-1, with D tentatively TRBD2 (6 bases). The CDR3 consists of 14 residues. CDR1 is SGHRS, CDR2 YFSETQ, per germline. This CDR3 reads CASSLSPGENEHFF. DNA for the CDR3: TGCGCCAGCAGCTTGTCCCCGGGGGAGAATGAGCATTTCTTC.

This clonotype was picked up a small number of times. The V and J genes are TRBV7-6 and TRBJ1-5, with unresolved D. Trimming cost V 4 bases and J 5 bases, with 15 bases left between them. The CDR3 covers 15 residues. CDR1 SGHVS and CDR2 FNYEAQ come from the germline V gene. The CDR3 nucleotides are TGTGCCAGCAGCTCCTCGGACGGTTACGATCAGCCCCAGCATTTT. Its translation is CASSSSDGYDQPQHF.

The gene calls are TRBV6-5 and TRBJ2-3, with D tentatively TRBD2 (5 bases). Per germline, CDR1 MNHEY and CDR2 SVGAGI. The CDR3 runs to 16 residues. V gave up 0 bases and J gave up 8 bases, with 18 bases separating them. This chain's CDR3 is CASSYSPPGPAGTQYF. The CDR3 nucleotides are TGTGCCAGCAGTTACTCGCCCCCTGGCCCGGCGGGTACGCAGTATTTT.

This clonotype was detected a few times. The chain couples TRBV11-3 to TRBJ2-7, with TRBD2 matching 11 bases. Trimming took 9 bases from V and 0 from J; bases not matched to a gene: 13. The CDR3 runs to 17 residues. The germline CDR1 and CDR2 sequences are SGHNT and YENEEA. The CDR3 DNA is TGTGCCAGAGGGCCCCCAAAGGGACTAGCGGTCTCCTACGAGCAGTACGTC. It encodes CARGPPKGLAVSYEQYV.

This chain uses TRBV5-1 with TRBJ2-7; D is possibly TRBD2 (6 bases). Trimming removed 3 bases at V and 0 bases at J, with 16 bases between. Germline V gene sequence: CDR1 SGHRS, CDR2 YFSETQ. The CDR3 length is 16 residues. The CDR3: CASSWVTGEASYEQYF. The CDR3 DNA sequence: TGCGCCAGCAGCTGGGTTACGGGAGAAGCCTCCTACGAGCAGTACTTC.

The table lists this clonotype with a few counts. The rearrangement links TRBV2 to TRBJ2-1, with TRBD2 matching 8 bases. V was pared by 7 bases and J by 7 bases, with 6 bases of the junction left unmatched. The CDR3 has 13 amino acids. CDR1 SNHLY and CDR2 FYNNEI come from the germline V gene. The DNA for the CDR3 is TGTGCCAGCAACGGGGGGGCGGAAAATGAGCAGTTCTTC. Its translation: CASNGGAENEQFF.

This clonotype came up a few times. V and J are TRBV25-1 and TRBJ2-7, with D perhaps given as TRBD1 or TRBD2 (5 bases each). V lost 2 bases, J lost 3 bases, and 17 bases lay in between. The CDR3 sequence is 16 residues long. The germline CDR1 and CDR2 sequences are MGHDK and SYGVNS. The CDR3 spells CASSEGLGTTHYEQYF. In DNA, the CDR3 is TGTGCCAGCAGTGAAGGTTTGGGGACCACCCACTACGAGCAGTACTTC.